The 20 T cell receptor beta chains given below trace back to one sample, sequenced in a study of T-cell reconstitution after alpha-beta-depleted transplantation in children. TCRbeta library preparation incorporated unique molecular identifiers. TCRdb reprocessed the PCR reads via MiXCR and lists one record per CDR3 protein. The table has a few hundred thousand distinct CDR3 sequences, around two fifths seen once. The specimen comprised PBMCs, sampled before TCRalphabeta/CD19-depleted stem cell transplant. All receptors come from a girl aged 2-10 years with aplastic anemia, due to receive a stem cell transplant.

The J gene is TRBJ2-7, the V gene TRBV4-1, with 8 bases matching TRBD2. The germline CDR1 and CDR2 sequences are MGHRA and YSYEKL. V lost 1 base, J lost 2 bases, and 1 base stayed unmatched. This CDR3 has 14 amino acids. The CDR3 here is CASSQVSGTYEQYF. The CDR3 DNA reads TGCGCCAGCAGCCAAGTTAGCGGGACCTACGAGCAGTACTTC.

This clonotype was found many times. The chain has TRBV7-9 and TRBJ2-3; no definite D call. This CDR3 has 15 residues. Germline V lookup: CDR1 SEHNR, CDR2 FQNEAQ (reference sequence). V was trimmed by 6 bases and J by 0 bases, leaving 13 bases between them. CDR3 region: CASSEAGASTDTQYF. CDR3 bases: TGTGCCAGCAGTGAAGCAGGAGCTAGCACAGATACGCAGTATTTT.

V usage is TRBV20-1 and J usage is TRBJ1-4, with D tentatively TRBD1 (5 bases). Germline V lookup: CDR1 DFQATT, CDR2 SNEGSKA (reference sequence). The CDR3 contains 12 residues. V was cut by 3 bases and J by 6 bases, with 8 bases left in between. The CDR3 here is CSASLGDEKLFF. The CDR3 DNA sequence: TGCAGTGCTAGTTTAGGGGATGAAAAACTGTTTTTT.

This clonotype was counted at least ten times. The V call is TRBV5-5, the J call TRBJ2-3; 10 bases align to TRBD2. Germline CDR1 is SGHKS and CDR2 is YYEKEE (reference sequence). Trimming removed 4 bases from V and 3 bases from J; junction bases left unmatched: 14. The CDR3 runs to 18 residues. The CDR3 DNA is TGTGCCAGCAGCGAAGGCCCAAGGGCTAGCGGGAGTACAGATACGCAGTATTTT. It codes for CASSEGPRASGSTDTQYF.

This clonotype was seen ten or more times. The chain carries TRBV12-3 or TRBV12-4 and TRBJ2-1; 7 positions match TRBD1. J lost 9 bases, V lost 4 bases, and 12 bases had no gene match. The CDR3 has 15 residues. In nucleotides, the CDR3 is TGTGCCAGCAGTTACCGACAGGGCGGATTTGGTGAGCAGTTCTTC. It is translated as CASSYRQGGFGEQFF.

This clonotype was counted between two and nine times. The V call is TRBV20-1, the J call TRBJ2-1; weak D call: TRBD2 (5 bases). This CDR3 comprises 13 residues. V lost 3 bases and J lost 2, with 8 bases in between. The germline V gene encodes CDR1 DFQATT and CDR2 SNEGSKA (reference sequence). CDR3 nucleotide sequence: TGCAGTGCTAGGATCGGGGCCTACAATGAGCAGTTCTTC. Its translation: CSARIGAYNEQFF.

The CDR3 sequence is CAISGQGGAYEQYF. CDR3 in DNA: TGTGCCATCAGTGGACAGGGGGGGGCCTACGAGCAGTACTTC. The chain carries TRBV10-3 and TRBJ2-7; 9 bases map to TRBD1. CDR3 size: 14 residues. Unmatched junction bases numbered 3, after V lost 4 bases and J lost 2 bases. From germline, CDR1 is ENHRY and CDR2 SYGVKD.

The sample holds one count of this clonotype. The chain carries TRBV7-2 and TRBJ2-7; D remains unclear. The CDR3 contains 13 residues. CDR1 is SGHTA and CDR2 is FQGNSA in the germline V gene. Trimming took off 3 bases at V and 2 bases at J, with 8 bases between the two ends. Here the CDR3 DNA reads TGTGCCAGCAGCTTTCAGGAAGCCTACGAGCAGTACTTC. It encodes CASSFQEAYEQYF. Full variable domain (outside the CDR3, taken from reference TRBV7-2 and TRBJ2-7): GAGVSQSPSNKVTEKGKDVELRCDPISGHTALYWYRQSLGQGLEFLIYFQGNSAPDKSGLPSDRFSAERTGGSVSTLTIQRTQQEDSAVYLCASSFQEAYEQYFGPGTRLTVT.

This clonotype was counted ten times or more. The chain links TRBV5-1 to TRBJ2-2, with D perhaps being TRBD1 or TRBD2 (6 bases each). The V end was cut by 4 bases, the J end by 4 bases, with 17 bases between. The germline CDR1 and CDR2 sequences are SGHRS and YFSETQ. CDR3 length equals 16 residues. The CDR3 DNA follows: TGCGCCAGCAGCCTGAGCTGGGGGGCGAGCACCGGGGAGCTGTTTTTT. Its protein product is CASSLSWGASTGELFF.

As DNA, the CDR3 is TGTGCCAGTACGACAGGGAATCAGCCCCAGCATTTT. This encodes CASTTGNQPQHF. The chain has TRBV19 and TRBJ1-5; 7 bases are a match to TRBD1. The CDR3 has 12 amino acids. The V gene end was trimmed by 7 bases and the J gene end by 4 bases; junction bases not matched to a gene: 1. Germline V gene lookup returns CDR1 LNHDA and CDR2 SQIVND (reference sequence).

The CDR3: CSARGGLASYNEQFF. The CDR3 DNA sequence: TGCAGTGCTAGGGGGGGACTAGCGTCCTACAATGAGCAGTTCTTC. V and J are TRBV20-1 and TRBJ2-1; 10 bases align to TRBD2. CDR1 is DFQATT, CDR2 SNEGSKA, per germline (reference sequence). After removal of 3 bases from V and 1 base from J, the junction contained 3 bases not matched to a gene. CDR3 size: 15 residues.

V is TRBV20-1 and J is TRBJ2-3; D might be TRBD2 (6 bases). The V end lost 6 bases, the J end lost 0 bases, and 13 bases lay between the germline ends. The CDR3 extends over 14 amino acids. Germline V gene data show CDR1 as DFQATT and CDR2 as SNEGSKA (reference sequence). CDR3 protein: CSAGAAGSTDTQYF. The CDR3, as DNA: TGCAGTGCAGGAGCGGCGGGGAGCACAGATACGCAGTATTTT.

This clonotype was recorded many times. This CDR3 is CASRDTTGMRNGYTF. The CDR3 DNA reads as TGTGCCAGCAGGGACACAACAGGGATGAGGAATGGCTACACCTTC. The chain joins TRBV28 to TRBJ1-2, with a tentative D call TRBD1 (6 bases). The CDR3 totals 15 residues. CDR1 and CDR2 (germline): MDHEN, SYDVKM. V gave up 6 bases and J gave up 6 bases, with 20 bases separating them.

This clonotype was detected many times. The rearrangement uses TRBV4-2 and TRBJ2-1, with D perhaps TRBD1 (6 bases). Germline V gene sequence: CDR1 LGHNA, CDR2 YNFKEQ. V lost 1 base and J lost 9, with 10 bases in between. CDR3 length: 13 residues. CDR3 coding DNA: TGTGCCAGCAGCCAAGTTTTGGGGGCTGAGCAGTTCTTC. This translates into CASSQVLGAEQFF.

This clonotype has a count of ten or more. This sequence joins TRBV7-2 and TRBJ2-1, with 7 bases matching TRBD2. Germline CDR1 SGHTA, CDR2 FQGNSA. Germline trimming cut 3 bases from V and 6 bases from J; bases unmatched to any gene: 5. The CDR3 is 14 residues long. In DNA form, the CDR3 reads TGTGCCAGCAGCTTTGGACCGGGGGGCAATGAGCAGTTCTTC. Its protein product is CASSFGPGGNEQFF.

This clonotype has a handful of counts. The chain couples TRBV20-1 to TRBJ1-4, with TRBD1 as a possible D gene (6 bases). Looked up from germline, CDR1 is DFQATT and CDR2 is SNEGSKA (reference sequence). The CDR3 spans 16 residues. Trimming removed 0 bases at V and 3 bases at J, with 14 bases between. The CDR3 protein is CSARDAGAGANEKLFF. CDR3 nucleotide sequence: TGCAGTGCTAGAGATGCAGGGGCCGGTGCTAATGAAAAACTGTTTTTT.

The J gene is TRBJ2-2, the V gene TRBV20-1; 7 nucleotides agree with TRBD2. The CDR3 sequence is 15 residues long. After removal of 6 bases from V and 4 bases from J, the junction contained 11 bases not matched to a gene. Germline V gene sequence: CDR1 DFQATT, CDR2 SNEGSKA (reference sequence). This CDR3 is CSALETSRVTGELFF. The DNA of the CDR3 is TGCAGTGCGCTAGAGACTAGCCGGGTCACCGGGGAGCTGTTTTTT.

The chain combines TRBV20-1 with TRBJ2-1, with 9 bases fitting TRBD1. CDR3 length equals 14 residues. CDR1 and CDR2 from the germline V gene are DFQATT and SNEGSKA (reference sequence). V lost 6 bases, J lost 2 bases, and 5 bases stayed unmatched. The CDR3 spells CSAENRGPYNEQFF. The CDR3 nucleotides read TGCAGTGCAGAGAACAGGGGGCCCTACAATGAGCAGTTCTTC.

V usage is TRBV20-1 and J usage is TRBJ2-5, with TRBD2 matching over 7 bases. J lost 2 bases, V lost 6 bases, and 18 bases had no gene match. The CDR3 extends over 17 amino acids. Germline V lookup: CDR1 DFQATT, CDR2 SNEGSKA (reference sequence). CDR3 DNA sequence: TGCAGTGCCGCCCATGCGGGAGTCTCCCTTGATCAAGAGACCCAGTACTTC. This codes for CSAAHAGVSLDQETQYF.

This clonotype was picked up a small number of times. The rearrangement joins TRBV12-2 to TRBJ2-1; whether TRBD2, the table's D call, matches the DNA was not checked. TRBV12-2 is assigned pseudogene status. The CDR3 covers 17 residues. The CDR3 region has the DNA TGTGCAAGTCGCTTAAGCCAAAATAGCGGGAGACACAATGAGCAGTTCTTC. It encodes CASRLSQNSGRHNEQFF.